This T cell receptor beta chain originates from a study of blood T cell repertoires in COVID-19. About the research overall: The origin of the acute and convalescent COVID-19 samples was the United States, Italy and Spain.

Generated by immunoSEQ multiplex PCR, the TCRdb table keeps only in-frame clones and is missing some. This table has 300,000 or so clones, around nine tenths appearing once. Participants came from around 25 US areas, aged roughly 18 to 90 years. Germline assignment: CDR1 SGHRS and CDR2 YFSETQ. Trimming removed 4 bases from V and 0 bases from J; junction bases left unmatched: 12. There are 17 residues in the CDR3. The TCR sequence derives from a woman between 25 and 40 years old who had recovered from COVID-19. Sequenced sample: PBMCs or T cells enriched from blood (not recorded which). The chain is built from TRBV5-1 and TRBJ1-2; TRBD1 matches 7 bases. CDR3 sequence (DNA): TGCGCCAGCAGCCCCGGGGACAGCGAACTTTCTAACTATGGCTACACCTTC. Translated: CASSPGDSELSNYGYTF. The variable domain in full, completed from reference TRBV5-1 and TRBJ1-2, reads KAGVTQTPRYLIKTRGQQVTLSCSPISGHRSVSWYQQTPGQGLQFLFEYFSETQRNKGNFPGRFSGRQFSNSRSEMNVSTLELGDSALYLCASSPGDSELSNYGYTFGSGTRLTVV.